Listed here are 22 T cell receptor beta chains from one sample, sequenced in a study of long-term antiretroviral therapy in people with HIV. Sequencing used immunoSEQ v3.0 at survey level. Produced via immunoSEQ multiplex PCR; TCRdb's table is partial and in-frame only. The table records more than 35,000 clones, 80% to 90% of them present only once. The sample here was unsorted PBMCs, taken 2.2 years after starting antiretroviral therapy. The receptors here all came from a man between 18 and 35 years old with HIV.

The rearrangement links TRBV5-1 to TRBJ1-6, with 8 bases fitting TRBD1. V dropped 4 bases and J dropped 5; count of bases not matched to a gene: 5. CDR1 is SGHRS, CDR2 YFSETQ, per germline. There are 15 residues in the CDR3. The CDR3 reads CASSPLTGDNSPLHF. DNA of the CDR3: TGCGCCAGCAGCCCGTTGACAGGGGATAATTCACCCCTCCACTTT. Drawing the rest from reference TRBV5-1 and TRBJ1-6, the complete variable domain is KAGVTQTPRYLIKTRGQQVTLSCSPISGHRSVSWYQQTPGQGLQFLFEYFSETQRNKGNFPGRFSGRQFSNSRSEMNVSTLELGDSALYLCASSPLTGDNSPLHFGNGTRLTVT.

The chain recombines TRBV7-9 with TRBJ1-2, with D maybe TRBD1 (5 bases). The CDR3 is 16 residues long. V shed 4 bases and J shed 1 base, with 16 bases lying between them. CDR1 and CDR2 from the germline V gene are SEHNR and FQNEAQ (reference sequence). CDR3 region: CASSWPRQPDNYGYTF. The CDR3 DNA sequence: TGTGCCAGCAGCTGGCCGAGACAGCCGGATAACTATGGCTACACCTTC.

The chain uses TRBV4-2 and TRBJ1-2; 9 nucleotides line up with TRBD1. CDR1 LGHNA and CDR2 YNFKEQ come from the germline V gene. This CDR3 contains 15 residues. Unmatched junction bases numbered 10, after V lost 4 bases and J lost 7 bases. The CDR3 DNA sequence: TGTGCCAGCAGCCCCTGGGACAGGGACATTTCTGGCTACACCTTC. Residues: CASSPWDRDISGYTF.

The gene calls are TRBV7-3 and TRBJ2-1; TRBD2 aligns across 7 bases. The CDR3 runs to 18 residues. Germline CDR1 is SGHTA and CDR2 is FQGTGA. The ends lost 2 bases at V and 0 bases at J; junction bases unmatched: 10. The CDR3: CASSLVPSAGTSYNEQFF. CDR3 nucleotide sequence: TGTGCCAGCAGCTTAGTACCCTCAGCGGGGACCTCCTACAATGAGCAGTTCTTC. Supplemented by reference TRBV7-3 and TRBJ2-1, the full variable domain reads GAGVSQTPSNKVTEKGKYVELRCDPISGHTALYWYRQSLGQGPEFLIYFQGTGAADDSGLPNDRFFAVRPEGSVSTLKIQRTERGDSAVYLCASSLVPSAGTSYNEQFFGPGTRLTVL.

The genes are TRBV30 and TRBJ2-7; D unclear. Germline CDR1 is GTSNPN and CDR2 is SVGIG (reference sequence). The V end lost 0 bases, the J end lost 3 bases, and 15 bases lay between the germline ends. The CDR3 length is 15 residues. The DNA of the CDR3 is TGTGCCTGGAGTGTACTCCCCAGCTCCAACTACGAGCAGTACTTC. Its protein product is CAWSVLPSSNYEQYF.

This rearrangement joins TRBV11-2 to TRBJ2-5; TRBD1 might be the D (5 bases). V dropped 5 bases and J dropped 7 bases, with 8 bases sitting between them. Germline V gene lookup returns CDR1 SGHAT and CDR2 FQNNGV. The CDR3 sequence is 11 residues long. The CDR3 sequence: CASSHQGTQYF. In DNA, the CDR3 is TGTGCCAGCAGCCACCAGGGGACCCAGTACTTC.

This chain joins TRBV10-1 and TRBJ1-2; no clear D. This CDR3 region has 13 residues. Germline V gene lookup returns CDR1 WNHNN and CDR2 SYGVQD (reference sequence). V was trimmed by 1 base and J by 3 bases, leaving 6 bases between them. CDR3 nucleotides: TGCGCCAGCAGTGAGTTCGCAGACTATGGCTACACCTTC. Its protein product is CASSEFADYGYTF.

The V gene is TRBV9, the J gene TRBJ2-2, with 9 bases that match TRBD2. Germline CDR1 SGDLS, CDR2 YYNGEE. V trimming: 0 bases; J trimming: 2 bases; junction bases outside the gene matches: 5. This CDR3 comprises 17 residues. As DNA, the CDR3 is TGTGCCAGCAGCGTAGCCTCCCTAGCGGGAAACACCGGGGAGCTGTTTTTT. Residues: CASSVASLAGNTGELFF.

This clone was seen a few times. The CDR3 sequence is CASTPDSSGNTIYF. CDR3 nucleotide sequence: TGTGCCAGTACCCCCGACAGCTCTGGAAACACCATATATTTT. This rearrangement joins TRBV19 to TRBJ1-3, with TRBD1 as a possible D gene (5 bases). The CDR3 has 14 residues. Trimming took 7 bases from V and 0 from J, leaving 10 bases between them. CDR1 is LNHDA and CDR2 is SQIVND in the germline V gene (reference sequence).

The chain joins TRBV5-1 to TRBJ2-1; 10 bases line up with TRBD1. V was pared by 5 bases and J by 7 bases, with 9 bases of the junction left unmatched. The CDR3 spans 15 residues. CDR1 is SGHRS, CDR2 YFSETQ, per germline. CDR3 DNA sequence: TGCGCCAGCAGTTCAAGACAGGGGGCAGGGAATGAGCAGTTCTTC. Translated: CASSSRQGAGNEQFF.

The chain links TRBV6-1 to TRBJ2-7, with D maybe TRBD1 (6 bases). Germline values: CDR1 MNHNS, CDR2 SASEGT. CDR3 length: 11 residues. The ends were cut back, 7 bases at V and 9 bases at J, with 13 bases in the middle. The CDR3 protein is CASMAGVMQYF. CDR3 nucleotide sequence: TGTGCCAGCATGGCAGGGGTCATGCAGTACTTC.

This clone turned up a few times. The CDR3 here is CASTRGVGDEKLFF. The CDR3 nucleotides are TGTGCCAGCACCCGAGGGGTTGGGGATGAAAAACTGTTTTTT. The chain uses TRBV6-5 and TRBJ1-4, with a weak D call TRBD1 (5 bases). The germline V gene has CDR1 MNHEY and CDR2 SVGAGI. V lost 7 bases to trimming and J lost 6 bases, with 15 bases between them. The CDR3 is 14 residues long.

DNA of the CDR3: TGTGCCAGTAGTATCAGTCTAGCGGGAGGCACAGATACGCAGTATTTT. Translation gives CASSISLAGGTDTQYF. The chain combines TRBV19 with TRBJ2-3; 10 bases line up with TRBD2. Germline CDR1 and CDR2: LNHDA and SQIVND (reference sequence). The trim removed 3 bases at V and 1 base at J, leaving 4 bases unmatched. The CDR3 is 16 residues long.

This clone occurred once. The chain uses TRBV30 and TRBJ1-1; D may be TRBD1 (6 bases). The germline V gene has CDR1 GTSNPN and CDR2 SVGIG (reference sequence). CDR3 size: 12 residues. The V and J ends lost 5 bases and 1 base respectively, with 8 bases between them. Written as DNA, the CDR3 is TGTGCCTGGGACAGGTCGAACACTGAAGCTTTCTTT. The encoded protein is CAWDRSNTEAFF.

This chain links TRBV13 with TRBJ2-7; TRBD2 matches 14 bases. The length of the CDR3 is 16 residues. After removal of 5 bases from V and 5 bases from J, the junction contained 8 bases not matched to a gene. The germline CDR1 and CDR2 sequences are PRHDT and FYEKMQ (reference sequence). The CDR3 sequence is CASSMGTSGSKDEQYF. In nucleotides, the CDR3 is TGTGCCAGCAGCATGGGGACTAGCGGGAGTAAAGACGAGCAGTACTTC. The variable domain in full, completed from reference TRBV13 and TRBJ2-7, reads AAGVIQSPRHLIKEKRETATLKCYPIPRHDTVYWYQQGPGQDPQFLISFYEKMQSDKGSIPDRFSAQQFSDYHSELNMSSLELGDSALYFCASSMGTSGSKDEQYFGPGTRLTVT.

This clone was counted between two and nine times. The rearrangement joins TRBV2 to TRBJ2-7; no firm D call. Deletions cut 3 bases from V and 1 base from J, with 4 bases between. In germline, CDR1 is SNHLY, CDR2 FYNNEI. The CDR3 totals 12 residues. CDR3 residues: CASSEVSYEQYF. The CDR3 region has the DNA TGTGCCAGCAGTGAGGTGTCCTACGAGCAGTACTTC.

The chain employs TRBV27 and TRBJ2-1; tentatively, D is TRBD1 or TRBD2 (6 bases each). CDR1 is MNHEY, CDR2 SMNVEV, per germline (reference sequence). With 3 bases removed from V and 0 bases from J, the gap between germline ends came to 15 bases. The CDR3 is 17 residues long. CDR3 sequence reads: CASSFIGGTSSYNEQFF. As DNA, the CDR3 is TGTGCCAGCAGTTTCATTGGGGGGACAAGCTCCTACAATGAGCAGTTCTTC.

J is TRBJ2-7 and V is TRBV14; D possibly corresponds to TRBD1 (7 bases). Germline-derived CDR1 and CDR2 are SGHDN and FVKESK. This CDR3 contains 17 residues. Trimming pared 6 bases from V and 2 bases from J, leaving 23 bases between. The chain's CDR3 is CASSKEGAREATYEQYF. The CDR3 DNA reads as TGTGCCAGCAGTAAGGAGGGGGCAAGGGAGGCAACCTACGAGCAGTACTTC. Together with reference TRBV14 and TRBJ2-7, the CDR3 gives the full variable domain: EAGVTQFPSHSVIEKGQTVTLRCDPISGHDNLYWYRRVMGKEIKFLLHFVKESKQDESGMPNNRFLAERTGGTYSTLKVQPAELEDSGVYFCASSKEGAREATYEQYFGPGTRLTVT.

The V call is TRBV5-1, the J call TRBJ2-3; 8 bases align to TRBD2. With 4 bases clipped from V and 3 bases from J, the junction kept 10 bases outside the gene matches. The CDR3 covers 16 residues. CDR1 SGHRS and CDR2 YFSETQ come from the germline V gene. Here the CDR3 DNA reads TGCGCCAGCAGCCAGCGGGGGCATTCCCGAACAGATACGCAGTATTTT. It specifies CASSQRGHSRTDTQYF.

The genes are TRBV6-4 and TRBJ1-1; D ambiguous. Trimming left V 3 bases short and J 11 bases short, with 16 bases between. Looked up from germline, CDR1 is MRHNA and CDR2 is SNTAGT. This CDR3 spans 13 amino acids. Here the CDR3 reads CASSERPRERAFF. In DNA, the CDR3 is TGTGCCAGCAGTGAACGTCCACGGGAGAGGGCTTTCTTT.

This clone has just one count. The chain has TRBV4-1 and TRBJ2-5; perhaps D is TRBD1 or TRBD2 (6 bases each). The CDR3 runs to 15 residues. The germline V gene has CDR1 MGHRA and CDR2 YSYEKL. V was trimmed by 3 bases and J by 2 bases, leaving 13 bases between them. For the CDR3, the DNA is TGCGCCAGCAGCCATGGAGGGGGACGGCAAGAGACCCAGTACTTC. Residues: CASSHGGGRQETQYF.

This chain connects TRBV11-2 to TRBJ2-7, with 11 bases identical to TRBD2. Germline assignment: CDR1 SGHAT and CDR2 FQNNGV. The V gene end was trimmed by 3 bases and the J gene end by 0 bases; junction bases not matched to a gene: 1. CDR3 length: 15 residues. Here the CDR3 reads CASSFGTSGSYEQYF. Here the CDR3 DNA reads TGTGCCAGCAGCTTCGGGACTAGCGGCTCCTACGAGCAGTACTTC.